This T cell receptor (beta chain) came from a study of T-cell reconstitution after alpha-beta-depleted transplantation in children. The CDR3 is 14 amino acids. V lost 1 base and J 1 base, leaving 7 bases between the germline ends. CDR1 is SGHDT and CDR2 is YYEEEE in the germline V gene. This sample's TCRbeta library carried unique molecular identifier barcodes. TCRdb reprocessed the PCR reads via MiXCR and lists one record per CDR3 protein. The top ten clones hold roughly a quarter of a sample with approximately 300,000 distinct CDR3 sequences, approximately 10% of them seen once. This clonotype was found many times. Its antigen is not identified. Study-wide results and limits: Day-60 TCRbeta diversity that was high in some patients was derived from surviving recipient T cells and thymic progenitors.

This sequence originates from a male patient under 10 years old who had a stem cell transplant for chronic granulomatous disease, so the T cells may come from the graft donor. This chain uses TRBV5-6 with TRBJ2-3; no reliable D call. The sequencing used peripheral blood, collected 180 days after TCRalphabeta/CD19-depleted stem cell transplant. This CDR3 reads CASSLKRGTDTQYF. CDR3 nucleotides: TGTGCCAGCAGCTTGAAGAGAGGCACAGATACGCAGTATTTT.